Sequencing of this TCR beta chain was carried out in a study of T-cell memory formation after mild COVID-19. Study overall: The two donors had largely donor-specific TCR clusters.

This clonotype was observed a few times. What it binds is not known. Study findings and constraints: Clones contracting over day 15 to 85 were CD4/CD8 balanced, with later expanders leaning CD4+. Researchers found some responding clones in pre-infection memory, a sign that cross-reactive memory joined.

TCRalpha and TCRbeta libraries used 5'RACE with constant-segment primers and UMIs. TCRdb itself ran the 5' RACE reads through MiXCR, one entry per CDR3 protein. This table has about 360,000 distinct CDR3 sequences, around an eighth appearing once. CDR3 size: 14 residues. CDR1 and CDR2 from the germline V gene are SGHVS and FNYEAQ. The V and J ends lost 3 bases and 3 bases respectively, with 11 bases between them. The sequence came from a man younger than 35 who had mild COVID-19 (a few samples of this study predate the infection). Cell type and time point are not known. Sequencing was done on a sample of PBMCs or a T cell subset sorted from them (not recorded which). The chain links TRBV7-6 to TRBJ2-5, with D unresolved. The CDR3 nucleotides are TGTGCCAGCAGCTTTCGCCCCGCCAAAGAGACCCAGTACTTC. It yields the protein CASSFRPAKETQYF.